This T cell receptor beta chain appears in the sequencing data of a study of T cell responses to AZD1222 COVID-19 vaccine (dated by TCRdb to the early 2020s). Turning to the overall study: TCR sequencing was performed for fewer than 250 trial participants, of whom about 200 were given two doses of AZD1222 and 26 were given two doses of MenACWY control vaccine. Trial participants were enrolled into age subgroups of 18-55, 56-69 and 70-plus years, which contained about 160, 30 and 59 TCR-sequenced participants, respectively.

This clone is a singleton in its sample. Its antigen is currently not known. Base-call qualities are not available, and no considerably larger clone is one nucleotide away. Read against the paper, the sample's time point label means: about 28 days (+/-7) after the second vaccine dose. AZD1222 recipients with second doses at about 4 weeks or about 12 weeks were pooled, because spike-specific TCR depth and breadth did not differ between schedules. Samples from vaccinated people were obtained from the UK trials COV001 and COV002, which included a single-blind randomized controlled phase 2/3 trial of AZD1222 (ChAdOx1 nCoV-19) in healthy adults. Trial participant PBMC samples were collected at day 0 and day 28 after the second dose for TCRbeta chain sequencing. The CDR3 regions of human TCRbeta chains were analyzed by immunosequencing. Regarding the original processing steps: Repertoire TCRs were checked for matches against a reference library of SARS-CoV-2-specific TCRs that had been generated using the MIRA antigen-specificity platform. Breadth was defined as the fraction of unique TCRs that were SARS-CoV-2-associated, and depth was defined as the fraction of total T cells that were SARS-CoV-2-associated. Each spike-specific TCR was assigned to its reactive spike region and to a CD4 or CD8 class using the MIRA data. Log10-transformed breadth and depth values were compared by one-way ANOVA with Sidak's multiple comparisons tests. In TCRdb, the immuneACCESS table is reduced to in-frame sequences with V and J assigned. These tables do not hold every clone; where another copy was compared, an unresolved V gene accounts for under half, and the others remain unexplained. V, J and clone size were drawn from that table, and D and trimming were deduced from the DNA. For this sample the table gives roughly 180,000 clones, of which roughly 94% were detected only once. The ten largest clones capture about 1.5% of the sample.

The CDR3 has 13 amino acids, counting the end cysteine and phenylalanine. Of all the DNA, just the CDR3 is kept, 39 bases in frame from base 1. As encoded in the germline V gene, CDR1 is SGHVS while CDR2 is FNYEAQ. Trimming removed 5 bases from V and 2 bases from J, leaving 9 bases between the germline ends. Here is what the overall study found, with its caveats: A significant rise in spike-specific TCR breadth and depth was observed after two AZD1222 doses relative to day 0 and relative to MenACWY recipients. No day 14 peak-response samples were available, so repertoires were characterized only after the peak T cell response. Conclusions about previously exposed vaccinees are limited because only six or seven AZD1222 recipients were SARS-CoV-2 seropositive at baseline. Participants were mostly white British and included more females than males, and it was suggested by the authors that clonal diversity may have been underestimated. Reportedly, close to half of the unique spike-specific TCRs recognized epitopes lying outside the regions that are mutated in the B.1.351 and B.1.1.7 variants. The vaccine-associated CD4 TCRs covered the entire spike protein, and the dominant responses fell in regions 160-218 and 743-854. The 56-69-year group was small, and its depth increase did not reach significance, likely because of low power.

The chain is made from TRBV7-6 and TRBJ1-1; no D gene call is confident. This material consisted of peripheral blood, taken 28 days after the second AZD1222 dose. The receptor was derived from an adult who received the AZD1222 COVID-19 vaccine. Here the CDR3 is given as CASSELSNTEAFF. The nucleotides read TGTGCCAGCAGCGAGTTGAGTAACACTGAAGCTTTCTTT.